This T cell receptor beta chain was recovered during a study of CD8 T cell repertoires and HIV-1 epitope variants. As for the study in general: Equal numbers of autologous T cell-negative cells presented antigen to enriched T cells.

The CDR3 extends over 15 amino acids. Per the germline V gene, CDR1 is SQVTM and CDR2 is ANQGSEA. V shed 7 bases and J shed 3 bases, with 21 bases lying between them. Concerning this clone itself: Antigen specificity is unknown.

On the immunoSEQ platform, TCR beta CDR3s were sequenced at survey depth. This table comes from immunoSEQ multiplex PCR, and its TCRdb copy is limited to in-frame clones, with some not included. Among several thousand clones listed, approximately 70% were seen once. The sequenced sample consisted of cultured CD8+ T cells derived from PBMCs. The genes are TRBV29-1 and TRBJ1-1, with D unclear. This TCR derives from a male donor with HIV. The CDR3 loop is CSALLGEFGDTEAFF. The CDR3 DNA reads as TGCAGCGCCCTCTTGGGTGAATTTGGCGACACTGAAGCTTTCTTT.